The present T cell receptor (beta chain) was sequenced within a study of T cells after yellow fever vaccination. Conversion of TCR transcripts into cDNA relied on 5'RACE template switching, which added a universal primer site and UMIs. TCRdb itself ran the 5' RACE reads through MiXCR, one entry per CDR3 protein. Of approximately 610,000 distinct CDR3 sequences listed, around 16% are singletons. With regard to this clonotype: Its specificity is unknown.

Unmatched junction bases numbered 7, after V lost 1 base and J lost 6 bases. This CDR3 is 16 amino acids long. Germline V gene lookup returns CDR1 SGHDN and CDR2 FVKESK. Study-wide results and limits: Weaker overall, the secondary response nonetheless peaked faster (day 5 versus 15). Abundant bulk-derived clonotypes could contaminate FACS-sorted repertoires. Clonotypes appearing in both CD4 and CD8 compartments existed, and their share was small.

The source of this sequence is a man between 18 and 29 years old who received the YFV17D yellow fever vaccine. The specimen comprised PBMCs, sampled 5 to 6 days after the first yellow fever vaccination. The gene calls are TRBV14 and TRBJ2-3; 10 positions match TRBD1. CDR3 sequence (DNA): TGTGCCAGCAGCCAAGGGGACAGGGGCTACAGGGATACGCAGTATTTT. Translating gives CASSQGDRGYRDTQYF.